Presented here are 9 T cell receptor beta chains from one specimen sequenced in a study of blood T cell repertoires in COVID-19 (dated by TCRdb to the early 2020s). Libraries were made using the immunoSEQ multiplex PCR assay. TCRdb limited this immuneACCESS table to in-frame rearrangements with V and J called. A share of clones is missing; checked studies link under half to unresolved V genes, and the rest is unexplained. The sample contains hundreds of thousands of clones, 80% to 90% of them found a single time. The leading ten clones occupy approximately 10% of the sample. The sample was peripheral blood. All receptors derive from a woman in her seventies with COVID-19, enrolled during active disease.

The CDR3 nucleotides read TGCGCCAGCAGTAGGGACATAAATCAGCCCCAGCATTTT. Its translation: CASSRDINQPQHF. V is TRBV4-3 and J is TRBJ1-5, with a possible D match to TRBD1 (6 bases). The V gene's germline CDR1 is LGHNA and CDR2 YSLEER. The CDR3 runs to 13 residues. Trimming pared 6 bases from V and 4 bases from J, leaving 10 bases between.

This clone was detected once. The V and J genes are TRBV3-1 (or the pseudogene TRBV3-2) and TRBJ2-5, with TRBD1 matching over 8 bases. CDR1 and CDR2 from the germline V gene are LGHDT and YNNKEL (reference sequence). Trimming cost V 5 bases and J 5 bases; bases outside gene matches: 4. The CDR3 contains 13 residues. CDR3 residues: CASSFRGQETQYF. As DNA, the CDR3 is TGTGCCAGCAGCTTCAGGGGGCAGGAGACCCAGTACTTC.

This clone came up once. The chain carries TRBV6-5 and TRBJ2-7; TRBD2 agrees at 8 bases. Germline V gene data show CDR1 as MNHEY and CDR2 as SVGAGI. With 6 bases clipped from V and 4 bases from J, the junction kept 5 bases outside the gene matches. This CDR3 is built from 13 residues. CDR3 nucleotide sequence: TGTGCCAGCAGCAAAAGCGGGAGTTACGAGCAGTACTTC. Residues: CASSKSGSYEQYF.

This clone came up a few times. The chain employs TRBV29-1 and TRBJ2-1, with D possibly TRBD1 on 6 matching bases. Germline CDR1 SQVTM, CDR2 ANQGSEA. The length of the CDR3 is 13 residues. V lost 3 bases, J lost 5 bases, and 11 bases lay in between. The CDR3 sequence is CSVDGQRNNEQFF. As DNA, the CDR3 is TGCAGCGTTGATGGACAGAGAAACAATGAGCAGTTCTTC.

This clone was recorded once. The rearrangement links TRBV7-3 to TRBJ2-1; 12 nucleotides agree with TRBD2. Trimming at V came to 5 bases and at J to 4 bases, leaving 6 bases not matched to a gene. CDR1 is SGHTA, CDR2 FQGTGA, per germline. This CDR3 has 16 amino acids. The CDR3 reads CASSTLAGGSYNEQFF. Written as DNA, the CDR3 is TGTGCCAGCAGCACCCTAGCGGGAGGGTCTTACAATGAGCAGTTCTTC.

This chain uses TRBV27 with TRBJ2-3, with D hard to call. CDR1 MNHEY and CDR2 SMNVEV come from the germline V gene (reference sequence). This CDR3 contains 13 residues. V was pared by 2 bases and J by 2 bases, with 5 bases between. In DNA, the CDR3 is TGTGCCAGCAGTTTAGGCAACACAGATACGCAGTATTTT. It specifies CASSLGNTDTQYF.

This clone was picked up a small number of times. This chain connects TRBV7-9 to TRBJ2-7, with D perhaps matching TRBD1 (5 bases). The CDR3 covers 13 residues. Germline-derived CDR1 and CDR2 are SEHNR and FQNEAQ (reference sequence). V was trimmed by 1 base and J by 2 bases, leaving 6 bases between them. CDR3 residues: CASSLGTTYEQYF. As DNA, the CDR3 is TGTGCCAGCAGCTTAGGGACAACCTACGAGCAGTACTTC.

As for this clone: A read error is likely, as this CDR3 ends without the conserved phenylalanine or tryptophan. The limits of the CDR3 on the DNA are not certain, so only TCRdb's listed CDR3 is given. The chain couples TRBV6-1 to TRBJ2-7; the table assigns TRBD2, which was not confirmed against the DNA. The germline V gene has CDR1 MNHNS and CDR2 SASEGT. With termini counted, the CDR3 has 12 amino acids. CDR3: CAISDASGSLRI.

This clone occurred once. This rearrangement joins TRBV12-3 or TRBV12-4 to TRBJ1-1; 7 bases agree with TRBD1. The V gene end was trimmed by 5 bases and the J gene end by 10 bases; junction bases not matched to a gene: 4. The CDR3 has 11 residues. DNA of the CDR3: TGTGCCAGCAGTCGACAGGGAGCAGCTTTCTTT. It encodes CASSRQGAAFF.